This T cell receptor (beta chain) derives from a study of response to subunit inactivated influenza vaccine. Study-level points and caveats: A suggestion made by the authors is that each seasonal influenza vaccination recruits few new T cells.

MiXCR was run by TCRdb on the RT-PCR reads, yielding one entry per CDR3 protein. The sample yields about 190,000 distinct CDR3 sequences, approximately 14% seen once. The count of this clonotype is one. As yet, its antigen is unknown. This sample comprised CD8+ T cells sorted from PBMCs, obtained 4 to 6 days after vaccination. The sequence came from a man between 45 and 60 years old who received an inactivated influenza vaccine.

DNA of the CDR3: TGTGCCAGCAGCTTACCCCCCTTTGAAGGCGGGGAGCTGTTTTTT. As protein: CASSLPPFEGGELFF. The J gene is TRBJ2-2, the V gene TRBV7-2; no firm D call. In germline, CDR1 is SGHTA, CDR2 FQGNSA. The V end was cut by 2 bases, the J end by 7 bases, with 14 bases between. The CDR3 contains 15 residues.